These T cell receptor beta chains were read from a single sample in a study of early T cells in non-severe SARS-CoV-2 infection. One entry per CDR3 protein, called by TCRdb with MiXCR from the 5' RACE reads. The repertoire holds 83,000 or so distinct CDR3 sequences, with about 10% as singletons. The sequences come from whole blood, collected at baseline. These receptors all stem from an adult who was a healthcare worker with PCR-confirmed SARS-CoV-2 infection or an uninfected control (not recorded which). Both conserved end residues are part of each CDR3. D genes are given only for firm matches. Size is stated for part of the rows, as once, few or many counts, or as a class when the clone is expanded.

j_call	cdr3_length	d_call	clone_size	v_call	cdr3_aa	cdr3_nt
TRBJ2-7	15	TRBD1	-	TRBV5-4	CASSFSGTGGYEQYF	TGTGCCAGCAGCTTTAGTGGGACAGGGGGCTACGAGCAGTACTTC
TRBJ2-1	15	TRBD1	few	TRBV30	CAWSVQGLVGREQFF	TGTGCCTGGAGTGTACAGGGGCTAGTCGGCCGCGAGCAGTTCTTC
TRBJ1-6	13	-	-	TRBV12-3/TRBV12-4	CASSLLARSPLHF	TGTGCCAGCAGTTTATTGGCCCGTTCACCCCTCCACTTT
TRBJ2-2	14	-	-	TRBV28	CASNPGRDTGELFF	TGTGCCAGCAATCCTGGTCGGGACACCGGGGAGCTGTTTTTT
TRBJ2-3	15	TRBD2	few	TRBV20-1	CSAFGTSGPTDTQYF	TGCAGTGCTTTTGGGACTAGCGGACCCACAGATACGCAGTATTTT
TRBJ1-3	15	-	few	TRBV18	CASSPGGERRNTIYF	TGTGCCAGCTCACCAGGCGGAGAACGGCGAAACACCATATATTTT
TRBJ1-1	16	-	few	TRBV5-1	CASSLEAIGGTDEAFF	TGCGCCAGCAGCTTGGAGGCAATAGGTGGGACCGATGAAGCTTTCTTT
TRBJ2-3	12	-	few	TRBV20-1	CSAPELGDTQYF	TGCAGTGCTCCCGAGCTGGGGGATACGCAGTATTTT
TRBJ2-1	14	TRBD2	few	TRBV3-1	CASSPPGTSGRKFF	TGTGCCAGCAGCCCCCCCGGGACTAGCGGGAGGAAGTTCTTC
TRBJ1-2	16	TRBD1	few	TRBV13	CASSQEGTGGSYGYTF	TGTGCCAGCAGTCAAGAAGGGACAGGGGGTAGCTATGGCTACACCTTC
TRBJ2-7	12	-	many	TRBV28	CASSLGVYEQYF	TGTGCCAGCAGCTTAGGCGTCTACGAGCAGTACTTC
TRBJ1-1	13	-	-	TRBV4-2	CASSLRLNTEAFF	TGTGCCAGCAGCCTCAGATTGAACACTGAAGCTTTCTTT
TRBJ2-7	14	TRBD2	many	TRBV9	CASSATSGSREQYF	TGTGCCAGCAGCGCGACTAGCGGGAGTCGCGAGCAGTACTTC
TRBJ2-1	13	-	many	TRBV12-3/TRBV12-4	CASTLPGFNEQFF	TGTGCCAGCACTTTACCGGGTTTCAATGAGCAGTTCTTC
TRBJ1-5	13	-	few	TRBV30	CAWSVSGNQPQHF	TGTGCCTGGAGTGTTTCTGGGAATCAGCCCCAGCATTTT
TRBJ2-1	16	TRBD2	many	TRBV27	CASSLMGTSGSTEQFF	TGTGCCAGCAGTTTAATGGGGACTAGCGGGAGTACTGAGCAGTTCTTC
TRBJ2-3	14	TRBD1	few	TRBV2	CASRRDRGADTQYF	TGTGCCAGCAGACGGGACAGGGGGGCAGATACGCAGTATTTT
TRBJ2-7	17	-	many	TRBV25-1	CASSTHLQGHQLHEQYF	TGTGCCAGCAGTACCCACCTCCAGGGCCACCAGCTACACGAGCAGTACTTC
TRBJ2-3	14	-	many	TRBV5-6	CASSWMTSTDTQYF	TGTGCCAGCAGCTGGATGACTAGCACAGATACGCAGTATTTT
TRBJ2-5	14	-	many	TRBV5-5	CASSFSGYLETQYF	TGTGCCAGCAGCTTTTCAGGGTATTTGGAGACCCAGTACTTC
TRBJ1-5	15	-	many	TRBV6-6	CASSSRGDSNQPQHF	TGTGCCAGCAGTTCCCGCGGAGATAGCAATCAGCCCCAGCATTTT
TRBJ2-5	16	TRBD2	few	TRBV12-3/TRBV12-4	CASSFLAGAGQETQYF	TGTGCCAGCAGTTTTTTAGCGGGAGCGGGGCAAGAGACCCAGTACTTC
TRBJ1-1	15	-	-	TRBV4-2	CASSQETAANTEAFF	TGTGCCAGCAGCCAAGAAACGGCAGCTAACACTGAAGCTTTCTTT
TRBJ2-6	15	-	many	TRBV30	CAWSVGVPGANVLTF	TGTGCCTGGAGTGTAGGGGTCCCTGGGGCCAACGTCCTGACTTTC
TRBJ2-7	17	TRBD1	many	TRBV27	CASSLKGARGTYYEQYF	TGTGCCAGCAGCTTGAAGGGGGCCCGAGGCACCTACTACGAGCAGTACTTC
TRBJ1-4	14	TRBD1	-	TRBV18	CASSRDSLNEKLFF	TGTGCCAGCTCACGGGACAGCCTTAATGAAAAACTGTTTTTT
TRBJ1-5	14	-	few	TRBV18	CASSPSWGNQPQHF	TGTGCCAGCTCACCCTCTTGGGGCAATCAGCCCCAGCATTTT
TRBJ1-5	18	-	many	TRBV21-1	CASSKSRGKRIANQPQHF	TGTGCCAGCAGCAAAAGTCGCGGGAAGAGGATAGCAAATCAGCCCCAGCATTTT
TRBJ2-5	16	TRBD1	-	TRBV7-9	CASSSQAGTGRETQYF	TGTGCCAGCAGCTCCCAAGCGGGGACAGGGCGGGAGACCCAGTACTTC
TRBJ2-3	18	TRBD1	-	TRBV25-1	CASSELFAGTGYTDTQYF	TGTGCCAGCAGTGAATTGTTCGCAGGGACAGGTTACACAGATACGCAGTATTTT
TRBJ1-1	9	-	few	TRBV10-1	CASPQGAFF	TGCGCCAGTCCCCAGGGGGCTTTCTTT
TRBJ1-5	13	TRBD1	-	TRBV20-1	CSATRDRNQPQHF	TGCAGTGCTACCCGGGACAGAAATCAGCCCCAGCATTTT
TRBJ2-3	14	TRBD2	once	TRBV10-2	CASSGLAAGDTQYF	TGCGCCAGCAGTGGACTAGCGGCCGGAGATACGCAGTATTTT
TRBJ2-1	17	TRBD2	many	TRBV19	CASTLLAGGSSYNEQFF	TGTGCCAGTACCTTACTAGCGGGAGGTAGCTCCTACAATGAGCAGTTCTTC
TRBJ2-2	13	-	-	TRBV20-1	CSARGTPNGELFF	TGCAGTGCTAGAGGGACACCGAATGGGGAGCTGTTTTTT
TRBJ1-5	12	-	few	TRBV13	CASSLGPGPQHF	TGTGCCAGCAGCTTAGGCCCGGGGCCCCAGCATTTT
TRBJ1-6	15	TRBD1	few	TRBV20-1	CSARDRTGANSPLHF	TGCAGTGCTAGAGATCGGACAGGAGCTAATTCACCCCTCCACTTT
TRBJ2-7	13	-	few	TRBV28	CASSRRWGREQYF	TGTGCCAGCAGCCGTCGATGGGGACGCGAGCAGTACTTC
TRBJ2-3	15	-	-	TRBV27	CASSLDPSYTDTQYF	TGTGCCAGCAGTCTCGACCCTTCTTACACAGATACGCAGTATTTT
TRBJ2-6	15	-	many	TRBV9	CASSAGTLGANVLTF	TGTGCCAGCAGCGCCGGGACCCTAGGGGCCAACGTCCTGACTTTC
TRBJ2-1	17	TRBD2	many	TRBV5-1	CASSLSTLAGGYNEQFF	TGCGCCAGCAGCTTGAGTACCCTAGCGGGAGGGTACAATGAGCAGTTCTTC
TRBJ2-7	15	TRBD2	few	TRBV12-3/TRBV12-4	CASSLLAGSSYEQYF	TGTGCCAGCAGCCTCTTAGCGGGAAGCTCCTACGAGCAGTACTTC
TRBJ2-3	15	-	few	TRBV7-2	CASSPPGGEGDTQYF	TGTGCCAGCAGCCCGCCCGGGGGCGAGGGAGATACGCAGTATTTT
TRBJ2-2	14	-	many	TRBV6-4	CASSADLDTGELFF	TGTGCCAGCAGTGCGGACTTGGACACCGGGGAGCTGTTTTTT
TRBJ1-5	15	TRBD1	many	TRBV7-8	CASTLGQGRNQPQHF	TGTGCCAGCACCTTAGGACAGGGGCGCAATCAGCCCCAGCATTTT
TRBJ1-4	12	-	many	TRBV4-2	CASRRSNEKLFF	TGTGCCAGCAGGCGTTCTAATGAAAAACTGTTTTTT